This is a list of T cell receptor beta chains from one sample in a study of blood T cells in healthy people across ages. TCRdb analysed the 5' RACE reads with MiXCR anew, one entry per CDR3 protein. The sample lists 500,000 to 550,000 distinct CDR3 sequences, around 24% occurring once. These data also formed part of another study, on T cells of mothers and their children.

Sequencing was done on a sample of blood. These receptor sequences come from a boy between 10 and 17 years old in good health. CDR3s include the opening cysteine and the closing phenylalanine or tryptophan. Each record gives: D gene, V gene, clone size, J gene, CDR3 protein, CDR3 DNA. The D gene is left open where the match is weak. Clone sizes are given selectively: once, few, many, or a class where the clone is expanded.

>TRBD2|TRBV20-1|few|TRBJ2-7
CSAGLAGPYEQYF
TGCAGTGCCGGACTAGCGGGACCCTACGAGCAGTACTTC
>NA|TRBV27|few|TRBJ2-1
CATSYPGTSSYNEQFF
TGTGCCACCAGCTACCCGGGAACTAGCTCCTACAATGAGCAGTTCTTC
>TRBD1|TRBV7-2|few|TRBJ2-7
CASSFGDSPSYEQYF
TGTGCCAGCAGCTTTGGGGACAGCCCCTCCTACGAGCAGTACTTC
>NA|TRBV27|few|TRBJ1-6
CASTQTSYNSPLHF
TGTGCCAGCACTCAAACCTCCTATAATTCACCCCTCCACTTT
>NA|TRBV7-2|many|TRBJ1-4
CASSLLGQNNEKLFF
TGTGCCAGCAGCTTACTTGGGCAGAATAATGAAAAACTGTTTTTT
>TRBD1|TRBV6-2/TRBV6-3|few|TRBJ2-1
CASSQRRQGIRNEQFF
TGTGCCAGCAGCCAACGACGACAGGGGATTCGGAATGAGCAGTTCTTC
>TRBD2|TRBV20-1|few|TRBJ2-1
CSALTSGGAPNNEQFF
TGCAGTGCTTTGACTAGCGGGGGGGCCCCGAACAATGAGCAGTTCTTC
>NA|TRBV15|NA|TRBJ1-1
CAASRGRGVLNTEAFF
TGTGCCGCCAGCAGAGGGAGGGGGGTTCTAAACACTGAAGCTTTCTTT
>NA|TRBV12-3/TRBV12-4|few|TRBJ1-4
CAGQTATNEKLFF
TGTGCAGGTCAGACAGCAACTAATGAAAAACTGTTTTTT
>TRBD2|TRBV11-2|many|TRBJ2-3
CASSLDWRESWTDTQYF
TGTGCCAGCAGCTTAGACTGGCGGGAGTCTTGGACAGATACGCAGTATTTT
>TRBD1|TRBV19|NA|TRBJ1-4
CASGTGVEKLFF
TGTGCCAGCGGGACAGGGGTTGAAAAACTGTTTTTT
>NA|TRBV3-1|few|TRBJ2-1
CASSNRDYYNEQFF
TGTGCCAGCAGCAACCGAGACTACTACAATGAGCAGTTCTTC
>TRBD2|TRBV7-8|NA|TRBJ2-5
CASSLPTAGGDQETQYF
TGTGCCAGCAGCTTACCGACAGCTGGGGGGGACCAAGAGACCCAGTACTTC
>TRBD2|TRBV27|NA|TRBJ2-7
CASSLQRGYYEQYF
TGTGCCAGCAGTCTGCAGCGGGGCTACTACGAGCAGTACTTC
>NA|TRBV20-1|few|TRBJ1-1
CSARKGGGMGTEAFF
TGCAGTGCTAGAAAGGGAGGCGGCATGGGGACTGAAGCTTTCTTT
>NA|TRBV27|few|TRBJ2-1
CASSPTWTENNEQFF
TGTGCCAGCAGTCCCACCTGGACAGAAAACAATGAGCAGTTCTTC
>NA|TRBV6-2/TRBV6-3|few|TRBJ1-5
CASSHDFNQPRHF
TGTGCCAGCAGTCATGATTTCAATCAGCCCCGGCATTTT
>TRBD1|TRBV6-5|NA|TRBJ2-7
CASSYAGTGTEQYF
TGTGCCAGCAGTTACGCCGGGACAGGGACCGAGCAGTACTTC
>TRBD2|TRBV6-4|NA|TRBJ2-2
CASSGSLAGDPQDTGELFF
TGTGCCAGCAGTGGATCCCTAGCGGGGGATCCCCAAGACACCGGGGAGCTGTTTTTT
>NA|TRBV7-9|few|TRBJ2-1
CASSPTGGGQYNEQFF
TGTGCCAGCAGCCCGACTGGCGGGGGCCAGTACAATGAGCAGTTCTTC
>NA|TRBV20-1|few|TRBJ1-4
CSASPGSATNEKLFF
TGCAGTGCCAGCCCTGGGAGCGCAACTAATGAAAAACTGTTTTTT
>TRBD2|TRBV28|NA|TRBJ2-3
CASSTWTSGSADTQYF
TGTGCCAGCAGTACATGGACTAGCGGGAGTGCGGATACGCAGTATTTT
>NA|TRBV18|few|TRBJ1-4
CASSQGFDEKLFF
TGTGCCAGCTCACAGGGGTTCGATGAAAAACTGTTTTTT
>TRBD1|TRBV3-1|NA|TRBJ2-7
CASSQHTGGKVYEQYF
TGTGCCAGCAGCCAGCACACAGGGGGGAAGGTCTACGAGCAGTACTTC
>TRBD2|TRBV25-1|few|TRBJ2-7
CASSEPYSGNYEQYF
TGTGCCAGCAGTGAACCGTATAGCGGGAACTACGAGCAGTACTTC
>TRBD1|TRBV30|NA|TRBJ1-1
CAWAEGASNTEAFF
TGTGCCTGGGCCGAGGGGGCTTCGAACACTGAAGCTTTCTTT